Listed here are 31 T cell receptor beta chains from one sample, sequenced in a study of CXCR3-negative and CXCR3-positive naive CD8 T cells. Findings and limits, study-wide: Hydrophobicity of TRB CDR3s was greater in CXCR3-positive naive cells than in CXCR3-negative naive cells.

The libraries of TRB cDNA were prepared using 5' RACE with UMI labels. TCRdb re-called the 5' RACE reads; every CDR3 protein appears as one record, without DNA. Listed are tens of thousands of distinct CDR3 sequences; 0.53% falls within the top ten. No antigens are known for them. Sample: naive CXCR3+ CD8+ T cells from blood. Subset specified: CD45RO-CCR7+CD27+CD95- naive CD8+ T cells expressing CXCR3 (TNR3+). These TCRs come from a human donor in good health. Some clones in this sample may be carry-over from other donors' samples.

The chain links TRBV20-1 to TRBJ2-1. The CDR3 runs to 15 residues. The V gene's germline CDR1 is DFQATT and CDR2 SNEGSKA (reference sequence). CDR3 in amino acids: CSARDPGRTINEQFF.

The chain joins TRBV5-4 to TRBJ1-4; TCRdb proposes TRBD1, but this gene call is untestable without DNA. The length of the CDR3 is 13 residues. Germline V CDR1 and CDR2: SGHNT, YYREEE (reference sequence). The CDR3 sequence is CARRAAGDEKLFF. Based on the CDR3 plus reference TRBV5-4 and TRBJ1-4, the full variable domain is ETGVTQSPTHLIKTRGQQVTLRCSSQSGHNTVSWYQQALGQGPQFIFQYYREEENGRGNFPPRFSGLQFPNYSSELNVNALELDDSALYLCARRAAGDEKLFFGSGTQLSVL.

The chain recombines TRBV3-1 with TRBJ1-1; no DNA is available, so the TRBD1 call from TCRdb remains unchecked. The CDR3 sequence is 15 residues long. Germline V gives CDR1 LGHDT, CDR2 YNNKEL (reference sequence). The CDR3 spells CASSLGQGTDTEAFF.

The chain combines TRBV15 with TRBJ2-5. This CDR3 spans 15 amino acids. Germline V gene lookup returns CDR1 LNHNV and CDR2 YYDKDF (reference sequence). The CDR3 here is CATSRDRISSETQYF.

CDR3 region: CASSYGTGNYEQYF. V usage is TRBV5-1 and J usage is TRBJ2-7; TCRdb picks TRBD1, but there is no DNA to check that call. This CDR3 is 14 amino acids long. The germline V gene encodes CDR1 SGHRS and CDR2 YFSETQ.

The V call is TRBV5-1, the J call TRBJ2-3; TCRdb designates TRBD2, a call that cannot be tested without DNA. The CDR3 spans 14 residues. The germline V gene encodes CDR1 SGHRS and CDR2 YFSETQ. CDR3: CASMSGGEVDTQYF.

The V call is TRBV15, the J call TRBJ2-3; TCRdb designates TRBD2, a call that cannot be tested without DNA. CDR3 length: 16 residues. From germline, CDR1 is LNHNV and CDR2 YYDKDF (reference sequence). The CDR3 sequence is CATSGGTSGPTDTQYF.

The chain carries TRBV6-5 and TRBJ2-7; lacking DNA, the TRBD1 call made by TCRdb goes unchecked. The CDR3 covers 13 residues. Germline V lookup: CDR1 MNHEY, CDR2 SVGAGI. CDR3 in amino acids: CASTGGYFYEQYF.

The CDR3 spells CASSMGLGYNEQFF. The V call is TRBV19, the J call TRBJ2-1; TCRdb's D call of TRBD2 is untestable without DNA. The CDR3 is 14 residues long. The germline gives CDR1 LNHDA, CDR2 SQIVND (reference sequence).

The chain links TRBV6-2 or TRBV6-3 to TRBJ1-2; TCRdb reports TRBD1, a call that lacks DNA to check it against. Looked up from germline, CDR1 is MNHEY and CDR2 is SVGEGT. The CDR3 extends over 12 amino acids. The CDR3 loop reads CASSPPGQRGSF.

This rearrangement joins TRBV7-9 to TRBJ2-7; the TRBD1 assignment by TCRdb is unverifiable without DNA. The CDR3 totals 14 residues. CDR1 and CDR2 (germline): SEHNR, FQNEAQ (reference sequence). The CDR3: CASSLGGVFYEQYF.

The rearrangement links TRBV20-1 to TRBJ2-7; without DNA, the TCRdb call of TRBD2 cannot be checked. This CDR3 is 14 amino acids long. From germline, CDR1 is DFQATT and CDR2 SNEGSKA (reference sequence). This CDR3 is CSASTGTSAYEQYF.

This chain uses TRBV6-2 or TRBV6-3 with TRBJ2-1; the TCRdb D gene call, TRBD2, has no DNA to confirm it. This CDR3 is 15 amino acids long. Germline CDR1 is MNHEY and CDR2 is SVGEGT. CDR3 in amino acids: CASTVAGWSYNEQFF.

The chain couples TRBV5-1 to TRBJ2-2; TCRdb gives TRBD1 as the D gene, but with no DNA this cannot be confirmed. Germline V gives CDR1 SGHRS, CDR2 YFSETQ. The CDR3 extends over 13 amino acids. CDR3 amino acids: CASSLTGVGELFF.

The chain couples TRBV7-6 to TRBJ2-2; TCRdb lists TRBD1, though no DNA is available to test this call. Germline lookup yields CDR1 SGHVS and CDR2 FNYEAQ. The CDR3 totals 15 residues. The CDR3 region is CAGSSGTGLTGELFF. Supplemented by reference TRBV7-6 and TRBJ2-2, the full variable domain reads GAGVSQSPRYKVTKRGQDVALRCDPISGHVSLYWYRQALGQGPEFLTYFNYEAQQDKSGLPNDRFSAERPEGSISTLTIQRTEQRDSAMYRCAGSSGTGLTGELFFGEGSRLTVL.

V is TRBV6-2 or TRBV6-3 and J is TRBJ2-7; absent DNA, TCRdb's TRBD2 call cannot be checked. Germline lookup yields CDR1 MNHEY and CDR2 SVGEGT. This CDR3 spans 18 amino acids. CDR3 loop: CASSYSPSTGTLTYEQYF.

The chain employs TRBV12-3 or TRBV12-4 and TRBJ2-3; TCRdb indicates TRBD2, and absent DNA this call remains unverified. The CDR3 is 16 residues long. This CDR3 reads CASSLSAGGFTDTQYF.

The genes are TRBV5-6 and TRBJ2-7; TCRdb indicates TRBD2, and absent DNA this call remains unverified. This CDR3 contains 13 residues. Germline assignment: CDR1 SGHDT and CDR2 YYEEEE. The CDR3 reads CASSFGLSYEQYF.

The chain recombines TRBV29-1 with TRBJ2-7; TCRdb calls TRBD2, which cannot be checked without DNA. In germline, CDR1 is SQVTM, CDR2 ANQGSEA. CDR3 size: 16 residues. CDR3 sequence reads: CSVAGTSVSSSYEQYF.

The rearrangement joins TRBV4-1 to TRBJ2-7; TCRdb indicates TRBD1, and absent DNA this call remains unverified. This CDR3 contains 15 residues. Germline CDR1 reads MGHRA; CDR2 reads YSYEKL. CDR3 amino acids: CASSQIRDGAYEQYF.

The chain uses TRBV14 and TRBJ1-1. CDR1 and CDR2 (germline): SGHDN, FVKESK. The CDR3 length is 13 residues. CDR3 protein: CASSQAGDTEAFF.

The V and J genes are TRBV7-9 and TRBJ1-1. This CDR3 is 12 amino acids long. The germline CDR1 and CDR2 sequences are SEHNR and FQNEAQ (reference sequence). CDR3 in amino acids: CASSPPAGEAFF.

V gene TRBV5-1 combines with J gene TRBJ2-7. The CDR3 is made up of 14 amino acids. CDR1 and CDR2 from the germline V gene are SGHRS and YFSETQ. The CDR3: CASSLRDKAYEQYF.

V is TRBV18 and J is TRBJ2-5; the D gene TCRdb calls, TRBD1, cannot be checked with no DNA. Germline V gene sequence: CDR1 KGHSH, CDR2 LQKENI. The CDR3 extends over 14 amino acids. CDR3 residues: CASSPGQQQETQYF.

The chain combines TRBV12-3 or TRBV12-4 with TRBJ2-7; TCRdb outputs TRBD1, but without DNA this stays unchecked. The length of the CDR3 is 14 residues. This CDR3 is CASSATGAESEQYF.

The chain carries TRBV11-3 and TRBJ2-1; checking the TCRdb D call of TRBD1 is not possible without DNA. The CDR3 contains 16 residues. Looked up from germline, CDR1 is SGHNT and CDR2 is YENEEA. CDR3 residues: CASSFPGGVSYNEQFF.

CDR3 residues: CASRFSYEQYF. V is TRBV28 and J is TRBJ2-7. CDR1 MDHEN and CDR2 SYDVKM come from the germline V gene. The CDR3 runs 11 residues.

The rearrangement links TRBV29-1 to TRBJ2-3; checking the TCRdb D call of TRBD1 is not possible without DNA. The CDR3 is made up of 16 amino acids. Germline V gene data show CDR1 as SQVTM and CDR2 as ANQGSEA. This chain's CDR3 is CSVEVSGRGPTDTQYF.

The V call is TRBV11-3, the J call TRBJ2-1. Germline CDR1 reads SGHNT; CDR2 reads YENEEA. This CDR3 region has 12 residues. CDR3 amino acids: CASSFASDEQFF.

V is TRBV20-1 and J is TRBJ1-2. In germline, CDR1 is DFQATT, CDR2 SNEGSKA (reference sequence). The CDR3 sequence is 15 residues long. CDR3 sequence: CSASTAQGRWYGYTF.

The J gene is TRBJ2-7, the V gene TRBV7-6; as DNA is missing, the TRBD2 call by TCRdb cannot be tested. The length of the CDR3 is 18 residues. Germline-derived CDR1 and CDR2 are SGHVS and FNYEAQ. The CDR3 here is CASSVNHIAGGITYEQYF.